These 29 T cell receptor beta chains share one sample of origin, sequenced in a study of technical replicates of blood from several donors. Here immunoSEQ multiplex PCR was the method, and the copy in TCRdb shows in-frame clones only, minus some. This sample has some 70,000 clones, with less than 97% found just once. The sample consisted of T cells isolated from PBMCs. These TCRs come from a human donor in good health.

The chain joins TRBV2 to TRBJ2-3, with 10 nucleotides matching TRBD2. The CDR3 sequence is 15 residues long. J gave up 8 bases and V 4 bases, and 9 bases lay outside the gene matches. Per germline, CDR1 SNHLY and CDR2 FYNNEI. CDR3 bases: TGTGCCAGCAGTGTCATAGCGGGGGGCGGGGGTACGCAGTATTTT. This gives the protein CASSVIAGGGGTQYF.

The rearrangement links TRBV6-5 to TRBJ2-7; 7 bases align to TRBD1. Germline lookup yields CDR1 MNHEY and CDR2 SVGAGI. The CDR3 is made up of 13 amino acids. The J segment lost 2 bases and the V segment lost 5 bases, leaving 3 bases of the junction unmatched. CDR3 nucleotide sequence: TGTGCCAGCAGTGCAGGGGGAACCTACGAGCAGTACTTC. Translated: CASSAGGTYEQYF.

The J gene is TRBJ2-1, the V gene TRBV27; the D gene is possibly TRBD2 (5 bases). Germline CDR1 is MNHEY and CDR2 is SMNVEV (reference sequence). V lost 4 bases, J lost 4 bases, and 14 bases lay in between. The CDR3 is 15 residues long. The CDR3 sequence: CASSSAGSKYNEQFF. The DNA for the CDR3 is TGTGCCAGCAGTTCTGCGGGCAGTAAGTACAATGAGCAGTTCTTC.

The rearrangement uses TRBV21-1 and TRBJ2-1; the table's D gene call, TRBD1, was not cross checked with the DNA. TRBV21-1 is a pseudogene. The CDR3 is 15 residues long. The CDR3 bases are TGTGCCAGCAGCAAAGATACAGGGGGCAGGGATGAGCAGTTCTTC. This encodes CASSKDTGGRDEQFF.

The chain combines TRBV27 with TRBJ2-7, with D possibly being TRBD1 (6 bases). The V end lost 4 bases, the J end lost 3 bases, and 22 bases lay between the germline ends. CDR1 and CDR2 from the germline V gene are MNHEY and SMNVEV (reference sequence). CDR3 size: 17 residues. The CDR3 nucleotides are TGTGCCAGCAGTTCCTATCCACGGGACACCTTGCGCTACGAGCAGTACTTC. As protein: CASSSYPRDTLRYEQYF.

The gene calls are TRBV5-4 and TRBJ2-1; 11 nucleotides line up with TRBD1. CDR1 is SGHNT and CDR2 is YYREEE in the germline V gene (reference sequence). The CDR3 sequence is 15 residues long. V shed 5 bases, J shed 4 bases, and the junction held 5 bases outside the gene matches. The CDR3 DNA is TGTGCCAGCAGGTCTGGGACAGGGGGGTACAATGAGCAGTTCTTC. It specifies CASRSGTGGYNEQFF.

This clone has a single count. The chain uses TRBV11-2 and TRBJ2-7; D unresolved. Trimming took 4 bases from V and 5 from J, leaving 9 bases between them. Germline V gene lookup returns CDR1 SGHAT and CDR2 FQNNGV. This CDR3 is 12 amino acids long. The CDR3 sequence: CASSSLGDEQYF. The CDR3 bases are TGTGCCAGCAGCTCCCTGGGCGACGAGCAGTACTTC.

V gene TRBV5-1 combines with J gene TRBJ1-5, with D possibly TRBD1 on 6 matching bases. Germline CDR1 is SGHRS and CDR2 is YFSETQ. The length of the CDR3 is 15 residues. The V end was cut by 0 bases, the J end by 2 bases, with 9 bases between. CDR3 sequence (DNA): TGCGCCAGCAGCTTGGGGCCAGGGGGCAATCAGCCCCAGCATTTT. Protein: CASSLGPGGNQPQHF.

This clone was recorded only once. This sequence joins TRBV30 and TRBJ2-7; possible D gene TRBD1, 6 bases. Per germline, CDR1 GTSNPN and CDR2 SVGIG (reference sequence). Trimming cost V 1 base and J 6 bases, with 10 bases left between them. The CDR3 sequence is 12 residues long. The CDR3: CAWSAQGIEQYF. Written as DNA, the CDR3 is TGTGCCTGGAGTGCACAGGGCATCGAGCAGTACTTC.

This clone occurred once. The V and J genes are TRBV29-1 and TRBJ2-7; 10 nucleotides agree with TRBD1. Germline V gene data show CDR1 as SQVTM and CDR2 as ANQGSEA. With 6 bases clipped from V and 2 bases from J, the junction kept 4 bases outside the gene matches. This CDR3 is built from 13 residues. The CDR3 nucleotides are TGCAGCGTGAGGACAGGGGGAACCTACGAGCAGTACTTC. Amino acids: CSVRTGGTYEQYF.

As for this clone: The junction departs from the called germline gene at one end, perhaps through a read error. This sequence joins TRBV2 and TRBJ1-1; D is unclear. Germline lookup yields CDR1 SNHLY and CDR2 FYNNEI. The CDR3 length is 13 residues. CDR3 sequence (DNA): TGTGCCAGCAGTGAAGCATATAACAGTGAAGCTTTCTTT. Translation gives CASSEAYNSEAFF.

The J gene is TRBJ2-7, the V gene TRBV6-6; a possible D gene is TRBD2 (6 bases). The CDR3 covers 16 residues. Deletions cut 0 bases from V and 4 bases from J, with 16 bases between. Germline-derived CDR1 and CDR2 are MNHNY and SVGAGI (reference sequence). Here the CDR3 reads CASSYSGSGGEYEQYF. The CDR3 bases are TGTGCCAGCAGTTACTCGGGAAGTGGAGGGGAATACGAGCAGTACTTC.

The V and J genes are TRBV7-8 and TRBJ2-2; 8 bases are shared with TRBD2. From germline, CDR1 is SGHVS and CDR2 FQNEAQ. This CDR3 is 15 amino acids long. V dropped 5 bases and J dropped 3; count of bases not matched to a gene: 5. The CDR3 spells CASSARGGYTGELFF. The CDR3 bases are TGTGCCAGCAGCGCCCGGGGGGGGTACACCGGGGAGCTGTTTTTT. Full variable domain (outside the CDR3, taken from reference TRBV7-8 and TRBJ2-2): GAGVSQSPRYKVAKRGQDVALRCDPISGHVSLFWYQQALGQGPEFLTYFQNEAQLDKSGLPSDRFFAERPEGSVSTLKIQRTQQEDSAVYLCASSARGGYTGELFFGEGSRLTVL.

Here the CDR3 DNA reads TGTGCCAGCAGCAGCGACAGGGGGCACGAGACCCAGTACTTC. Amino acids: CASSSDRGHETQYF. The chain uses TRBV6-5 and TRBJ2-5; 10 nucleotides line up with TRBD1. CDR3 length equals 14 residues. Trimming cost V 6 bases and J 5 bases; bases outside gene matches: 6. Per the germline V gene, CDR1 is MNHEY and CDR2 is SVGAGI.

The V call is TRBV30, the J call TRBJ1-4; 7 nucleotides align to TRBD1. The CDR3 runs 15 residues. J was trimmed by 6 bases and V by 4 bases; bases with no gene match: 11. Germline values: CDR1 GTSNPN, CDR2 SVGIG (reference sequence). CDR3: CAWTDTGEVYEKLFF. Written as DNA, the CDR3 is TGTGCCTGGACCGACACAGGGGAAGTTTATGAAAAACTGTTTTTT.

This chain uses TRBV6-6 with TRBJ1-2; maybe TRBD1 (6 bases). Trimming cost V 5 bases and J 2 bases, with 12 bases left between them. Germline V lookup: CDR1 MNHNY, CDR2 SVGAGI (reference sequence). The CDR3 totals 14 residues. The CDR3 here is CASSRQDSNYGYTF. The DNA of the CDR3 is TGTGCCAGCAGTAGACAGGATTCGAACTATGGCTACACCTTC.

CDR3 loop: CASGTNTGELFF. For the CDR3, the DNA is TGTGCCAGCGGCACGAACACCGGGGAGCTGTTTTTT. This chain joins TRBV18 and TRBJ2-2; no reliable D call. Germline V gene lookup returns CDR1 KGHSH and CDR2 LQKENI. CDR3 length: 12 amino acids. The V end was cut by 8 bases, the J end by 0 bases, with 4 bases between.

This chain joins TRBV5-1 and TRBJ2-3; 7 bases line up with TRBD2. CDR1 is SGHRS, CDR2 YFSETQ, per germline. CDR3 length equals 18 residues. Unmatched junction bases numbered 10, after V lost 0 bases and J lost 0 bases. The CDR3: CASSLAPQRGPSTDTQYF. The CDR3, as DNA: TGCGCCAGCAGCTTGGCTCCCCAGCGGGGCCCGAGCACAGATACGCAGTATTTT.

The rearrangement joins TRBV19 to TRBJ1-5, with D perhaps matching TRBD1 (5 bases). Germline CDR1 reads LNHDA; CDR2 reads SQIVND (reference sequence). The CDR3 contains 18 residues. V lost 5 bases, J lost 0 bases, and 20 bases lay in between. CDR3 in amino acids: CASSVTRLTANSNQPQHF. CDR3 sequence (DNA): TGTGCCAGTAGTGTAACCCGTCTGACAGCTAATAGCAATCAGCCCCAGCATTTT.

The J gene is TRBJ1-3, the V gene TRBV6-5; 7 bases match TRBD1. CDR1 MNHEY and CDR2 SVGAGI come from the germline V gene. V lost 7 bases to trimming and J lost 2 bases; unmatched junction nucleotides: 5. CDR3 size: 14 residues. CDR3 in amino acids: CASMTGSAGNTIYF. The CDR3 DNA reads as TGTGCCAGCATGACAGGGTCTGCTGGAAACACCATATATTTT.

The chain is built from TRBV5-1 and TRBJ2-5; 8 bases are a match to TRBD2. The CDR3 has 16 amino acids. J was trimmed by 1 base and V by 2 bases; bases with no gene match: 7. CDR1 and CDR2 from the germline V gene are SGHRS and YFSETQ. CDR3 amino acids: CASSLRGGGTQETQYF. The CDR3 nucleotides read TGCGCCAGCAGCTTACGAGGCGGGGGGACCCAAGAGACCCAGTACTTC.

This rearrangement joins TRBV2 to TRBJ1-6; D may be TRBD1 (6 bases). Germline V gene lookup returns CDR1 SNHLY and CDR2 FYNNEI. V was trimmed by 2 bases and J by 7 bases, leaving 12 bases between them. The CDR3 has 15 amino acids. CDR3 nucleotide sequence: TGTGCCAGCAGTGAACAAACAGGGACGAATTCACCCCTCCACTTT. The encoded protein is CASSEQTGTNSPLHF.

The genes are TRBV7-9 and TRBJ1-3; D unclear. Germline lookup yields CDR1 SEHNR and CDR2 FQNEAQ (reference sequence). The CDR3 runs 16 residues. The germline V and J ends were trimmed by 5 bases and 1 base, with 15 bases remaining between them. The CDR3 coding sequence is TGTGCCAGCAGCCTCCCGCCCATAGATTCTGGAAACACCATATATTTT. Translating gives CASSLPPIDSGNTIYF.

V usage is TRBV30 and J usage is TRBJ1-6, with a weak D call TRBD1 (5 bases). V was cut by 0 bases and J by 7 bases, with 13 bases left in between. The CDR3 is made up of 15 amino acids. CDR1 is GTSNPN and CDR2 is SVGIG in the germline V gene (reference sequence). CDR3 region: CAWSVLGTNNSPLHF. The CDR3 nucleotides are TGTGCCTGGAGTGTGTTGGGGACTAACAATTCACCCCTCCACTTT.

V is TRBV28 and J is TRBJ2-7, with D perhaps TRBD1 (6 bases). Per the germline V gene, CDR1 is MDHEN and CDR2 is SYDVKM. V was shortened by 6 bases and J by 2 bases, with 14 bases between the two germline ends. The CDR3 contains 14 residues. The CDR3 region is CASSKQGFTYEQYF. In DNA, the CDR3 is TGTGCCAGCAGCAAACAGGGATTTACCTACGAGCAGTACTTC.

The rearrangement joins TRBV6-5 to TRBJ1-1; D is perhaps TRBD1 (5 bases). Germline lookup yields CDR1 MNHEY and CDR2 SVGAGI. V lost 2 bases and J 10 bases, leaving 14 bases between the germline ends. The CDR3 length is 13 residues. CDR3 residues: CASSYRSGFGAFF. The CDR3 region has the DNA TGTGCCAGCAGTTACCGGTCAGGGTTCGGAGCTTTCTTT.

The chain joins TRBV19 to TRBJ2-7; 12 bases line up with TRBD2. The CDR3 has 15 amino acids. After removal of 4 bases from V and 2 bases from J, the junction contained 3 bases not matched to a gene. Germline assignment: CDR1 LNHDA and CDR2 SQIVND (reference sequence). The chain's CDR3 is CASSRASGGAYEQYF. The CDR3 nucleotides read TGTGCCAGTAGTAGGGCTAGCGGGGGGGCCTACGAGCAGTACTTC.

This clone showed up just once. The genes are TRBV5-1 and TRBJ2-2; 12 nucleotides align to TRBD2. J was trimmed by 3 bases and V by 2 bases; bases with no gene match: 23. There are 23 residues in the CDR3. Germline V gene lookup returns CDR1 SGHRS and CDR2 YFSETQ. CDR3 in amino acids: CASSFSVHSPSGRAGTDTGELFF. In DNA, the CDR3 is TGCGCCAGCAGCTTCAGCGTACACTCCCCTAGCGGGAGGGCCGGAACGGACACCGGGGAGCTGTTTTTT.

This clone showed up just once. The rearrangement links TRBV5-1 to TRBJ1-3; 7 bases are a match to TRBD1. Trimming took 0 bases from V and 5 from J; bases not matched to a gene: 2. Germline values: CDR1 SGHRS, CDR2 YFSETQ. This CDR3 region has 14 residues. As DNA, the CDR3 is TGCGCCAGCAGCTTGGAGGGACAGCGAAACACCATATATTTT. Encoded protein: CASSLEGQRNTIYF.